Listed here are 9 T cell receptor beta chains from one sample, sequenced in a study of OX40 agonist ivuxolimab in advanced cancers. Generated by immunoSEQ multiplex PCR, the TCRdb table keeps only in-frame clones and is missing some. The sample includes 75,000 to 100,000 clones, more than 75% of them seen just once. The material was CD4+ or CD8+ T cells sorted from blood, obtained in a trial of the OX40 agonist ivuxolimab. These TCRs come from an adult with an advanced solid tumor such as melanoma, head and neck, liver or kidney cancer.

V is TRBV10-2 and J is TRBJ2-1, with D possibly matching TRBD2 (6 bases). The ends were cut back, 6 bases at V and 4 bases at J, with 10 bases in the middle. The CDR3 is 13 residues long. Germline V gene sequence: CDR1 WSHSY, CDR2 SAAADI. DNA of the CDR3: TGCGCCAGCAGGGGGCGGGGATACAATGAGCAGTTCTTC. Translated, it gives CASRGRGYNEQFF.

The chain couples TRBV6-5 to TRBJ1-3; no definite D call. In germline, CDR1 is MNHEY, CDR2 SVGAGI. Trimming cost V 0 bases and J 8 bases, with 5 bases left between them. The CDR3 is 12 residues long. The CDR3, as DNA: TGTGCCAGCAGTTACTCGCGGGACACCATATATTTT. It translates to CASSYSRDTIYF.

The chain couples TRBV2 to TRBJ1-2, with D unclear. V shed 5 bases and J shed 6 bases, with 10 bases lying between them. CDR1 SNHLY and CDR2 FYNNEI come from the germline V gene. The CDR3 extends over 12 amino acids. The CDR3 reads CASSFSGDGYTF. In DNA form, the CDR3 reads TGTGCCAGCAGTTTTTCTGGCGATGGCTACACCTTC. Supplemented by reference TRBV2 and TRBJ1-2, the full variable domain reads EPEVTQTPSHQVTQMGQEVILRCVPISNHLYFYWYRQILGQKVEFLVSFYNNEISEKSEIFDDQFSVERPDGSNFTLKIRSTKLEDSAMYFCASSFSGDGYTFGSGTRLTVV.

CDR3 DNA sequence: TGCAGTGCTAGTAGTTGGGAGCAGTTCTTC. Encoded protein: CSASSWEQFF. This rearrangement joins TRBV20-1 to TRBJ2-1; D is uncertain. The V end lost 3 bases, the J end lost 10 bases, and 7 bases lay between the germline ends. The CDR3 length is 10 residues. Germline V CDR1 and CDR2: DFQATT, SNEGSKA (reference sequence).

The genes are TRBV5-1 and TRBJ2-5; perhaps TRBD1 as D (6 bases). CDR1 is SGHRS and CDR2 is YFSETQ in the germline V gene. The ends were cut back, 1 base at V and 5 bases at J, with 12 bases in the middle. The CDR3 spans 14 residues. Written as DNA, the CDR3 is TGCGCCAGCAGCTTGTCGACAGGTAGTGAGACCCAGTACTTC. Translation: CASSLSTGSETQYF.

The CDR3 nucleotides read TGCGCCAGCAGCCCAAACCACAGGGGGGGCGAGACCCAGTACTTC. Its protein product is CASSPNHRGGETQYF. V usage is TRBV5-1 and J usage is TRBJ2-5; the D gene is possibly TRBD1 (8 bases). Germline values: CDR1 SGHRS, CDR2 YFSETQ. The V end lost 4 bases, the J end lost 5 bases, and 18 bases lay between the germline ends. CDR3 size: 15 residues.

This chain links TRBV5-1 with TRBJ2-7; 8 nucleotides match TRBD1. With 2 bases clipped from V and 6 bases from J, the junction kept 7 bases outside the gene matches. Germline V gene sequence: CDR1 SGHRS, CDR2 YFSETQ. The CDR3 is 14 amino acids. CDR3 nucleotides: TGCGCCAGCAGCTTTAGGGACAGGTCCCCCGAGCAGTACTTC. It specifies CASSFRDRSPEQYF.

V is TRBV7-2 and J is TRBJ1-5; the D is unclear. This CDR3 comprises 13 residues. Germline CDR1 SGHTA, CDR2 FQGNSA. Trimming removed 5 bases from V and 5 bases from J, with 10 bases in between. DNA of the CDR3: TGTGCCAGCAGCCCTGGGAGGGATCAGCCCCAGCATTTT. Its translation: CASSPGRDQPQHF.

The rearrangement links TRBV27 to TRBJ1-2; D remains ambiguous. Trimming removed 5 bases at V and 0 bases at J, with 13 bases between. CDR1 is MNHEY and CDR2 is SMNVEV in the germline V gene (reference sequence). The CDR3 length is 15 residues. The CDR3 here is CASSLRLEANYGYTF. CDR3 sequence (DNA): TGTGCCAGCAGTCTTAGACTGGAAGCTAACTATGGCTACACCTTC.